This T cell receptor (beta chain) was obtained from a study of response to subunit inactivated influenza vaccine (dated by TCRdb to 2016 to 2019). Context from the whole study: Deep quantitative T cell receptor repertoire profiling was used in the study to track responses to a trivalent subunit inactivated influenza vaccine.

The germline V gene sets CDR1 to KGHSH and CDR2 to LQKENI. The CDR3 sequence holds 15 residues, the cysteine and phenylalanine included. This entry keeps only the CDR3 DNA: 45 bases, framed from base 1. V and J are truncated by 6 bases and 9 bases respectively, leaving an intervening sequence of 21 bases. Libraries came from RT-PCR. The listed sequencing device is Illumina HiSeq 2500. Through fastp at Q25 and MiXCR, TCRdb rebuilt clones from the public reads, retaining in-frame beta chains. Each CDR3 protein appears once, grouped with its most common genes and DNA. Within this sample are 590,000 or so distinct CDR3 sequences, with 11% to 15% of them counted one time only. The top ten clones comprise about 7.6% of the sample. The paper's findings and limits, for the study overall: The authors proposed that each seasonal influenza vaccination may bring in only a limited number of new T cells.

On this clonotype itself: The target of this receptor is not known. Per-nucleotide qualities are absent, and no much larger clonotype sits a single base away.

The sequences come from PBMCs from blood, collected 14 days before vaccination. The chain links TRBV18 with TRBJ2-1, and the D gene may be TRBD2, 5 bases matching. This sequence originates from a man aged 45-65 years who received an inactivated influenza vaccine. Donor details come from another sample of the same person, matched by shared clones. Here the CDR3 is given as CASSPAESSSGEQFF. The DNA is TGTGCCAGCTCTCCCGCCGAGTCTAGCAGCGGTGAGCAGTTCTTC.